The next 26 T cell receptor beta chains were all read from a single sample in a study of shared clonotypes between healthy human individuals. Clones were read by immunoSEQ multiplex PCR, and TCRdb kept only the in-frame ones, dropping some. Counted here are some 320,000 clones, 87% occurring once; the ten biggest clones make up 15% to 20%. The sequenced material came from memory CD8+ T cells sorted from blood. Noted subset: CD45RO+ cells pooled with CCR7-negative TemRA cells. The receptors stem from a man aged 18 to 35 in good health.

The chain is built from TRBV5-6 and TRBJ2-1; D not resolved. CDR3 length: 15 residues. Germline V lookup: CDR1 SGHDT, CDR2 YYEEEE. Trimming took 3 bases from V and 3 from J, leaving 13 bases between them. CDR3 in DNA: TGTGCCAGCAGCTCTCCCTCTGATGTCTACAATGAGCAGTTCTTC. Translated: CASSSPSDVYNEQFF.

The sample holds many counts of this clone. The V call is TRBV4-2, the J call TRBJ2-3; 7 positions match TRBD2. The CDR3 spans 12 residues. Unmatched junction bases numbered 2, after V lost 0 bases and J lost 11 bases. From germline, CDR1 is LGHNA and CDR2 YNFKEQ. DNA of the CDR3: TGTGCCAGCAGCCAAGAGGGGACTAAGCAGTATTTT. It translates to CASSQEGTKQYF.

The chain employs TRBV28 and TRBJ2-2, with 9 bases fitting TRBD1. CDR1 is MDHEN, CDR2 SYDVKM, per germline. V shed 11 bases and J 3 bases; nucleotides not matched to a gene: 4. This CDR3 spans 13 amino acids. In nucleotides, the CDR3 is TGTGCCGCCGGACAGGGGTACACCGGGGAGCTGTTTTTT. Amino acids: CAAGQGYTGELFF.

V usage is TRBV6-5 and J usage is TRBJ1-1; D is ambiguous. CDR1 is MNHEY, CDR2 SVGAGI, per germline. The CDR3 is 14 amino acids. V was clipped by 6 bases and J by 2 bases, with 13 bases between them. The CDR3 sequence: CASRTTEYNTEAFF. The CDR3 bases are TGTGCCAGCAGAACGACGGAGTACAACACTGAAGCTTTCTTT.

This chain joins TRBV27 and TRBJ2-7, with 8 bases lining up with TRBD1. The V and J ends lost 1 base and 5 bases, in that order; junction bases with no gene match: 7. CDR1 and CDR2 (germline): MNHEY, SMNVEV (reference sequence). This CDR3 comprises 15 residues. The CDR3, as DNA: TGTGCCAGCAGTTTATGGGGTGGGGACAGGCACGAGCAGTACTTC. Encoded protein: CASSLWGGDRHEQYF.

The rearrangement uses TRBV4-1 and TRBJ1-2; no clear D gene. The germline V gene has CDR1 MGHRA and CDR2 YSYEKL. Trimming stripped 4 bases from V and 1 base from J, with 19 bases between. The CDR3 extends over 17 amino acids. The CDR3 DNA reads TGCGCCAGCAGCCCCCTCGCCACCAAGGGATATAACTATGGCTACACCTTC. Translating it yields CASSPLATKGYNYGYTF.

This clone was detected a few times. The J gene is TRBJ2-2, the V gene TRBV9; D is possibly TRBD1 (6 bases). Germline V gene sequence: CDR1 SGDLS, CDR2 YYNGEE. The CDR3 consists of 16 residues. V lost 4 bases and J 0 bases, leaving 13 bases between the germline ends. This CDR3 is CASSHLWGPNTGELFF. CDR3 coding DNA: TGTGCCAGCAGCCACCTGTGGGGGCCGAACACCGGGGAGCTGTTTTTT.

A remark on this clone: Other nucleotide sequences from this sample produce the same CDR3. The chain uses TRBV27 and TRBJ2-1, with 9 bases aligning to TRBD2. The CDR3 is 15 residues long. After removal of 2 bases from V and 1 base from J, the junction contained 0 bases not matched to a gene. Germline-derived CDR1 and CDR2 are MNHEY and SMNVEV (reference sequence). The CDR3 DNA reads TGTGCCAGCAGTTTAGCGGGAGGGTCCTACAATGAGCAGTTCTTC. It encodes CASSLAGGSYNEQFF.

V gene TRBV4-3 combines with J gene TRBJ2-1, with a possible D match to TRBD2 (6 bases). With 6 bases removed from V and 6 bases from J, the gap between germline ends came to 15 bases. The CDR3 totals 14 residues. The V gene's germline CDR1 is LGHNA and CDR2 YSLEER. The CDR3 spells CASREQGGSNEQFF. The CDR3 nucleotides read TGCGCCAGCAGGGAGCAGGGAGGATCCAATGAGCAGTTCTTC.

This clone was counted at least ten times. At one end the junction does not follow the germline gene, possibly because of a read error. The V call is TRBV5-3, the J call TRBJ1-2, with TRBD1 identical over 7 bases. Being an ORF, TRBV5-3 has a function that is uncertain. This CDR3 has 13 amino acids. CDR3 coding DNA: TGTGCCAGCAGCTCGGGACAGATCTATGGCTACACCTTC. Translated: CASSSGQIYGYTF.

The chain couples TRBV7-9 to TRBJ1-3, with D unclear. Trimming cost V 3 bases and J 6 bases, with 24 bases left between them. This CDR3 has 18 residues. Germline loops: CDR1 SEHNR, CDR2 FQNEAQ (reference sequence). The CDR3, as DNA: TGTGCCAGCAGCTTGCCATCCTCCGTAACCGGAGACGCAAACACCATATATTTT. It is translated as CASSLPSSVTGDANTIYF. The whole variable domain, filled in from reference TRBV7-9 and TRBJ1-3, reads DTGVSQNPRHKITKRGQNVTFRCDPISEHNRLYWYRQTLGQGPEFLTYFQNEAQLEKSRLLSDRFSAERPKGSFSTLEIQRTEQGDSAMYLCASSLPSSVTGDANTIYFGEGSWLTVV.

On this clone itself: In the same sample, other DNA sequences code for this CDR3. V and J are TRBV5-6 and TRBJ1-1; no clear D gene. Trimming shortened V by 4 bases and J by 5 bases, and 12 bases separated the two germline ends. CDR1 and CDR2 from the germline V gene are SGHDT and YYEEEE. This CDR3 spans 13 amino acids. The CDR3 reads CASSPSTGTEAFF. CDR3 coding DNA: TGTGCCAGCAGCCCGTCAACGGGGACTGAAGCTTTCTTT.

The CDR3 nucleotides are TGTGCCAGCAGCGTAGGAGGCGGCCAAGAGACCCAGTACTTC. It is translated as CASSVGGGQETQYF. The chain combines TRBV9 with TRBJ2-5; no firm D call. In germline, CDR1 is SGDLS, CDR2 YYNGEE. The CDR3 covers 14 residues. V lost 0 bases, J lost 1 base, and 7 bases lay in between.

The chain uses TRBV6-5 and TRBJ2-5; maybe TRBD1 (6 bases). V dropped 4 bases and J dropped 5 bases, with 14 bases sitting between them. The CDR3 runs to 14 residues. CDR1 and CDR2 from the germline V gene are MNHEY and SVGAGI. The CDR3 region is CASSSPRGGETQYF. The CDR3 nucleotides read TGTGCCAGCAGTTCCCCAAGAGGGGGTGAGACCCAGTACTTC.

V and J are TRBV19 and TRBJ2-7; D ambiguous. The V gene's germline CDR1 is LNHDA and CDR2 SQIVND (reference sequence). The CDR3 length is 13 residues. The V end lost 3 bases, the J end lost 3 bases, and 9 bases lay between the germline ends. CDR3 bases: TGTGCCAGTAGTATTTCGGCAGACTACGAGCAGTACTTC. It encodes CASSISADYEQYF.

This chain connects TRBV10-3 to TRBJ2-1, with 8 bases matching TRBD2. This CDR3 spans 15 amino acids. V was clipped by 0 bases and J by 4 bases; unmatched bases: 2. CDR1 is ENHRY and CDR2 is SYGVKD in the germline V gene. This chain's CDR3 is CAISESLAEYNEQFF. CDR3 nucleotides: TGTGCCATCAGTGAGTCACTAGCGGAGTACAATGAGCAGTTCTTC.

This chain's CDR3 is CASSFPDRSEAFF. The CDR3 DNA reads TGTGCCAGCAGCTTCCCGGACAGGAGTGAAGCTTTCTTT. The chain is built from TRBV7-9 and TRBJ1-1; TRBD1 matches 7 bases. The CDR3 is 13 amino acids. With V trimmed by 3 bases and J by 7 bases, 5 bases remained unmatched. Germline V gene lookup returns CDR1 SEHNR and CDR2 FQNEAQ (reference sequence).

This chain uses TRBV18 with TRBJ2-3, with D possibly matching TRBD2 (5 bases). Germline V gene lookup returns CDR1 KGHSH and CDR2 LQKENI. The CDR3 spans 17 residues. Trimming left V 2 bases short and J 3 bases short, with 18 bases between. The CDR3 spells CASSPEARLAETDTQYF. Written as DNA, the CDR3 is TGTGCCAGCTCACCAGAGGCCCGGCTAGCTGAGACAGATACGCAGTATTTT.

This chain uses TRBV5-6 with TRBJ1-4, with D uncertain. The germline V gene encodes CDR1 SGHDT and CDR2 YYEEEE. The length of the CDR3 is 15 residues. Trimming left V 3 bases short and J 4 bases short, with 13 bases between. CDR3 nucleotide sequence: TGTGCCAGCAGCTATTCAGGAAGTCTTAATGAAAAACTGTTTTTT. Translation gives CASSYSGSLNEKLFF.

The chain links TRBV4-3 to TRBJ1-6; no reliable D call. The germline V and J ends were trimmed by 0 bases and 6 bases, with 3 bases remaining between them. Germline V lookup: CDR1 LGHNA, CDR2 YSLEER. This CDR3 spans 13 amino acids. CDR3 protein: CASSQEPNSPLHF. CDR3 coding DNA: TGCGCCAGCAGCCAAGAGCCTAATTCACCCCTCCACTTT.

V is TRBV29-1 and J is TRBJ2-1; 8 bases match TRBD2. CDR1 is SQVTM and CDR2 is ANQGSEA in the germline V gene. The CDR3 has 15 residues. J was trimmed by 7 bases and V by 2 bases; bases with no gene match: 10. CDR3 in amino acids: CSVESRASGWNEQFF. The CDR3 DNA reads TGCAGCGTTGAAAGTCGGGCTAGCGGGTGGAATGAGCAGTTCTTC.

The chain links TRBV27 to TRBJ2-7; a weak D match, TRBD2 (5 bases). The CDR3 is 16 amino acids. Germline lookup yields CDR1 MNHEY and CDR2 SMNVEV (reference sequence). V was shortened by 4 bases and J by 0 bases, with 16 bases between the two germline ends. The CDR3 coding sequence is TGTGCCAGCAGTTACCTCGGGGTGCAGGCCTCCTACGAGCAGTACTTC. Protein: CASSYLGVQASYEQYF.

This chain joins TRBV30 and TRBJ1-5, with D maybe TRBD1 (6 bases). Trimming removed 5 bases from V and 3 bases from J, with 17 bases in between. The germline CDR1 and CDR2 sequences are GTSNPN and SVGIG (reference sequence). The CDR3 sequence is 15 residues long. In DNA form, the CDR3 reads TGTGCCTGGCCTTGGGGAGGGGGTTACAATCAGCCCCAGCATTTT. This gives the protein CAWPWGGGYNQPQHF.

This chain links TRBV4-3 with TRBJ2-7, with a possible D match to TRBD1 (5 bases). Germline V gives CDR1 LGHNA, CDR2 YSLEER. Trimming cost V 1 base and J 4 bases, with 14 bases left between them. The CDR3 consists of 15 residues. CDR3: CASSQAVGVGYEQYF. In DNA form, the CDR3 reads TGCGCCAGCAGCCAAGCAGTAGGGGTCGGTTACGAGCAGTACTTC.

The rearrangement links TRBV6-5 to TRBJ1-2, with unresolved D. V was pared by 7 bases and J by 0 bases, with 15 bases between. The V gene's germline CDR1 is MNHEY and CDR2 SVGAGI. This CDR3 comprises 15 residues. CDR3 DNA sequence: TGTGCCAGCACCCCAGGACTGCTTTCTAACTATGGCTACACCTTC. The encoded protein is CASTPGLLSNYGYTF.

This clone showed up just once. This chain uses TRBV27 with TRBJ2-7; D remains ambiguous. The CDR3 consists of 14 residues. Between the trimmed V and J ends, which lost 4 bases and 2 bases, there was a span of 12 bases. Per germline, CDR1 MNHEY and CDR2 SMNVEV (reference sequence). CDR3 coding DNA: TGTGCCAGCAGTTCCCCCGGGTTAACCTACGAGCAGTACTTC. Translation gives CASSSPGLTYEQYF.